Below, one TCR beta chain is given with its context. This clone turned up a few times. There is no known antigen for this receptor. Nothing much larger sits one base from this clone, and base qualities are not available. Libraries were prepared through the immunoSEQ multiplex PCR assay. For TCR sequencing, RNA was extracted from every sample and reverse transcribed into cDNA to serve as template. SuperScript III was used to make first-strand cDNA, primed with a 2:1 mix of oligo-dT and random hexamers. Amplification bias was assessed with a synthetic immune receptor repertoire, and residual bias was removed computationally. In the paper's pipeline: Raw reads were preprocessed for error removal, and CDR3 was defined according to IMGT conventions as running from the conserved cysteine to phenylalanine. Clonality was computed as 1 minus the Shannon entropy, with the entropy normalized by log2 of the number of productive unique TCRs. Whether scalp clones were CD4 or CD8 was inferred by matching scalp TCRbeta sequences against CD4 and CD8 repertoires sorted from blood. TCRdb took over this immuneACCESS table, retaining in-frame rearrangements with V and J assigned. Such tables are incomplete; in checked studies, under half of the missing clones stem from an unresolved V gene, and the remainder is unexplained. Clonal size and the V and J genes are those of that table, whereas D and trimming came from the DNA. The sample yields 100,000 or so clones; roughly 56% were counted once. Of the sample, about a sixth is held by the ten largest clones.

The source of the sample is a study of CD8+ T cells in alopecia areata (dated by TCRdb to about 2018). For context, the study as a whole: Treated patients were enrolled in an open-label pilot trial of oral tofacitinib at 5 to 10 mg twice daily for moderate-to-severe alopecia areata. Patients stayed on tofacitinib for 6 to 18 months and then had 6 months of follow-up off drug so that delayed response and recurrence could be assessed. The SALT score, which quantifies the percentage of affected scalp surface area, was used to measure disease severity in treated patients. To study T cell clonal expansion in alopecia areata, the researchers applied high-throughput TCRbeta sequencing to both the C3H/HeJ mouse model and human patients. In humans, TCRbeta sequencing was performed on scalp tissue and on sorted CD4+ and CD8+ peripheral blood T cells from healthy controls and from patients with patchy or totalis/universalis alopecia areata. Tofacitinib-treated patients had biopsies at baseline and at 4 and 24 weeks of treatment, with a later scalp biopsy in several patients. Scalp clonality was compared among normal scalp (n=4), patchy alopecia areata scalp (n=8), and alopecia totalis/universalis scalp (n=8). RNA was obtained with the PAXgene miRNA kit for fixed scalp, the miRNeasy kit for PBMCs, and the RNeasy kit for mouse skin. TCRbeta CDR3 regions were amplified by immunoSEQ multiplex PCR using 35 Vbeta forward and 13 Jbeta reverse primers.

The germline V and J ends show losses of 4 bases and 8 bases respectively, and no gene match explains 11 bases of the junction. In the germline V gene, CDR1 corresponds to SQVTM and CDR2 to ANQGSEA. Counted from cysteine to phenylalanine, this CDR3 has 14 amino acids. Of all the DNA, just the CDR3 is kept, 42 bases in frame from base 1. Explained via the paper, the treatment or condition label denotes: oral pan-JAK inhibitor, 5-10 mg twice daily. Lesional scalp punch biopsies and peripheral blood were collected from alopecia areata patients. After PBMCs were isolated by density centrifugation and stained for CD3, CD4 and CD8, a FACSAria was used to sort CD4+ and CD8+ T cells. Broader findings and caveats from the paper: Compared with normal scalp, lesional scalp, particularly in alopecia totalis/universalis, had higher clonality and more expanded CD8+ clones, which suggests antigenic drive. Resident alphabeta T cells in normal human skin are also sequenced, complicating scalp TCR repertoire analysis, unlike mouse skin dominated by gammadelta T cells. Scalp clonality and the number of expanded CD8+ clones among the top 100 scalp clones were significantly decreased by tofacitinib. During tofacitinib treatment, many expanded lesional clones remained in scalp and blood, and this persistence may partly explain relapse after treatment is stopped. TCR sequences shared between patients were less clear than in mice, possibly partly because of HLA diversity in the patient population. The treated cohort was small, with a single nonresponder, so links between baseline CD8+ expansion and response need larger studies.

This chain joins TRBV29-1 to TRBJ2-1; 7 central bases correspond to TRBD1. The TCR sequence derives from a human donor with alopecia areata. The sample was CD8+ T cells sorted from blood, taken at approximately week 61, from a patient treated with tofacitinib. In nucleotides, the sequence is TGCAGCGTTGGTGGCGACAGGGAGAGCGATGAGCAGTTCTTC. Translated, it gives CSVGGDRESDEQFF.